This T cell receptor (beta chain) was sequenced for a study of shared clonotypes between healthy human individuals. Germline V lookup: CDR1 MDHEN, CDR2 SYDVKM. The CDR3 spans 13 residues. With 6 bases removed from V and 1 base from J, the gap between germline ends came to 9 bases. Sequenced by immunoSEQ multiplex PCR; TCRdb stores in-frame clones only, minus some. The sample lists roughly 1,500,000 clones, approximately 98.5% occurring once. The V gene is TRBV28, the J gene TRBJ1-1, with D uncertain. The specimen sequenced was naive CD4+ T cells sorted from blood. The subset denotes: CD45RA+ positively selected. The TCR originated in a man aged 25-40 years in good health. The CDR3 bases are TGTGCCAGCAGGCCAACAGAGAACACTGAAGCTTTCTTT. Protein sequence: CASRPTENTEAFF.